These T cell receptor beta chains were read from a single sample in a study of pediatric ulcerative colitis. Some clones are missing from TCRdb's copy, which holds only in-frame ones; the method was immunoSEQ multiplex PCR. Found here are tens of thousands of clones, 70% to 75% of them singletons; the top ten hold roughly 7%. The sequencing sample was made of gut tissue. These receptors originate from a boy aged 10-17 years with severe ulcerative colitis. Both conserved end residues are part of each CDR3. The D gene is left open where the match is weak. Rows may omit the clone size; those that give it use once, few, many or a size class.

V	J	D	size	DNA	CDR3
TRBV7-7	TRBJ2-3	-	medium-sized	TGTGCTAGCAGCTCCCAGACCACAGATACGCAGTATTTT	CASSSQTTDTQYF
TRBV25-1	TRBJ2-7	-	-	TGTGCCAGCAGTGAATATGCAGGGTTGGGGGAGCAGTACTTC	CASSEYAGLGEQYF
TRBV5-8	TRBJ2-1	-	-	TGTGCCAGCAGCTTGGCCTTTTACAATGAGCAGTTCTTC	CASSLAFYNEQFF
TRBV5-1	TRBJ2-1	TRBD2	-	TGCGCCAGCAGCTCGTTTAGCGGGATAGGGAATGAGCAGTTCTTC	CASSSFSGIGNEQFF
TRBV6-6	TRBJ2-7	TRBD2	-	TGTGCCAGCAGTTTCCAACCTAGCGGGATATACGAGCAGTACTTC	CASSFQPSGIYEQYF
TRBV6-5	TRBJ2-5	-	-	TGTGCCAGCAGTAGTGCGGGAGAGACCCAGTACTTC	CASSSAGETQYF
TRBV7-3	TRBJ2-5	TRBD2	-	TGTGCCAGCAGCTTAACCGGGAGGGCCGAAGAGACCCAGTACTTC	CASSLTGRAEETQYF
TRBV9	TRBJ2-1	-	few	TGTGCCAGCACTTCCCTCGGACGGCCAGGCGATGAGCAGTTCTTC	CASTSLGRPGDEQFF
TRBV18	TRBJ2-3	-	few	TGTGCCAGCTCACCAGGGGATACGCAGTATTTT	CASSPGDTQYF
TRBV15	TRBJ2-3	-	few	TGTGCCACCAGCAGGGACGGCCGGGAGACAGATACGCAGTATTTT	CATSRDGRETDTQYF
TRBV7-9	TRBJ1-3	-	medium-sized	TGTGCCACAATCGGGGTCGGGGCCATATATTTT	CATIGVGAIYF
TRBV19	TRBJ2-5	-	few	TGTGCCAGTAGTATAGCGGCCGGAGGGACCCAGTACTTC	CASSIAAGGTQYF
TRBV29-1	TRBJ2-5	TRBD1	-	TGCAGCGTTGAAGAGTTCGGGACAGGGGGATCGGAGACCCAGTACTTC	CSVEEFGTGGSETQYF
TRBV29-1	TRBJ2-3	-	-	TGCAGCGCCGACGTAGCGGCTAGCACAGATACGCAGTATTTT	CSADVAASTDTQYF
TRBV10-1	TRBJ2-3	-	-	TGCGCCAGCAGTGAGGCGGTGAGCACAGATACGCAGTATTTT	CASSEAVSTDTQYF
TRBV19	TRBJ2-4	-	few	TGTGCCAGTAGTATTTCCGGGGGTGTCATTCAGTACTTC	CASSISGGVIQYF
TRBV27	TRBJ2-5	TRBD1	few	TGTGCCAGCAGTCCGGGGACAGGGGGAGAGACCCAGTACTTC	CASSPGTGGETQYF
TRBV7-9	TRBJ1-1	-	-	TGTGCCAGCAGCCGCTGGGTCAGTGCTTTCTTT	CASSRWVSAFF
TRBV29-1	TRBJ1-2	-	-	TGCAGCGTTGAATTCGGGGGCGCAGAGGGCTACACCTTC	CSVEFGGAEGYTF
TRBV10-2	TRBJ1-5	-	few	TGCGCCAGCAGTGAATCGCCAGGGAATAGCAATCAGCCCCAGCATTTT	CASSESPGNSNQPQHF
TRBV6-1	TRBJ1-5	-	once	TGTGCCAGCAGTGAAGGAGGAGGGTACCAGCCCCAGCATTTT	CASSEGGGYQPQHF
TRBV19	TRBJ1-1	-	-	TGTGCCAGTACGACCTGGGCTGAAGCTTTCTTT	CASTTWAEAFF
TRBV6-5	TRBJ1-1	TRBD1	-	TGTGCCAGCAGCCCGGGGACAGGGGATTGGGCTGAAGCTTTCTTT	CASSPGTGDWAEAFF
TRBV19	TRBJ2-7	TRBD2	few	TGTGCCAGTAGTACGCGTTTGGGGCTAGCGGGAAACGAGCAGTACTTC	CASSTRLGLAGNEQYF
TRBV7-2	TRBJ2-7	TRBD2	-	TGTGCCAGCAGCCCGAGGGGACTAGCGGGGTCCTACGAGCAGTACTTC	CASSPRGLAGSYEQYF
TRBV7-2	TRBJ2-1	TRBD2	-	TGTGCCAGCAGCCAGACTAGCGGCCCCTACAATGAGCAGTTCTTC	CASSQTSGPYNEQFF
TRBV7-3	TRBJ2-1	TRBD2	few	TGTGCCAGCAGCACCGGGACTAGCGGGATCGGTGATGAGCAGTTCTTC	CASSTGTSGIGDEQFF
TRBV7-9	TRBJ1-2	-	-	TGTGCCAGCAGCACAATCGCCTCGGTCGTCTACACCTTC	CASSTIASVVYTF
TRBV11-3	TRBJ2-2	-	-	TGTGCCAGCAGCTTAGATTTGGGGGCGAACACCGGGGAGCTGTTTTTT	CASSLDLGANTGELFF
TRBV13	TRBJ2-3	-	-	TGTGCCAGCAGCACCATAGGGGATACGCAGTATTTT	CASSTIGDTQYF
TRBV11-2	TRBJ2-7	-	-	TGTGCCAGCAGCTTAGTAGAGGGGCAGGGGACGTGGCCTTACTACGAGCAGTACTTC	CASSLVEGQGTWPYYEQYF
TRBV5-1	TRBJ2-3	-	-	TGCGCCAGCAGCTTGGAATTCGGGCGCGATACGCAGTATTTT	CASSLEFGRDTQYF
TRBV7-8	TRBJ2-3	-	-	TGTGCCAGCAGCTCCCCGGGTCGATCAGATACGCAGTATTTT	CASSSPGRSDTQYF
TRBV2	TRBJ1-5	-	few	TGTGCCAGCAGTGACGGGCAGGTTAGCAATCAGCCCCAGCATTTT	CASSDGQVSNQPQHF
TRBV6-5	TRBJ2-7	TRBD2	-	TGTGCCAGCAGTGGGGTCGGGGGGGACGAGCAGTACTTC	CASSGVGGDEQYF
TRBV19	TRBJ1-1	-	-	TGTGCCAGTAGTGAGACAGGACGAGGGTACACTGAAGCTTTCTTT	CASSETGRGYTEAFF
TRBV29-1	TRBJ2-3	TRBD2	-	TGCAGGTTCCCCTCGGGAGGGCCGGAGTGGGCAGATACGCAGTATTTT	CRFPSGGPEWADTQYF
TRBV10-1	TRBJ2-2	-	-	TGCGCCAGCGGGCGAGACGGGGAGCTGTTTTTT	CASGRDGELFF
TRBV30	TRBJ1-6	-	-	TGTGCCTGGTCGAGGGGCCTGGACGTATCACCCCTCCACTTT	CAWSRGLDVSPLHF
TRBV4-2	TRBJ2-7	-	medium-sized	TGTGCCAGCAGCCAAGACGCCAACTCCTACGAGCAGTACTTC	CASSQDANSYEQYF
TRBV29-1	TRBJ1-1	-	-	TGCAGCGTTTTACCTGGGAGTGGGAACACTGAAGCTTTCTTT	CSVLPGSGNTEAFF
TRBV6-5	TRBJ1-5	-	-	TGTGCCAGCAGTTACTCGCCGGGCAGCAATCAGCCCCAGCATTTT	CASSYSPGSNQPQHF
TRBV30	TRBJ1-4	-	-	TGTGCCTGGCGACATTTTAATGAAAAACTGTTTTTT	CAWRHFNEKLFF
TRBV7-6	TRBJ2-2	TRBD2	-	TGTGCCAGCAGCGAACTTGTTAGCGGGAGGAACACCGGGGAGCTGTTTTTT	CASSELVSGRNTGELFF
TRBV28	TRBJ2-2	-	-	TGTGCCAGCAGTTTACGGGGAGACACCGGGGAGCTGTTTTTT	CASSLRGDTGELFF
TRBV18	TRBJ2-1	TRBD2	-	TGTGCCAGCTCACCATCTGGGACTAGCGGGAGGGAGCAGTTCTTC	CASSPSGTSGREQFF
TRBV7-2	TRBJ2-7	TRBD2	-	TGTGCCAGCAGCTTAGGACTAGCCCCCTACGAGCAGTACTTC	CASSLGLAPYEQYF
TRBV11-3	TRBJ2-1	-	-	TGTGCCAGCAGCACCGGGGGTGGTAATGAGCAGTTCTTC	CASSTGGGNEQFF
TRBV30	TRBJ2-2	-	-	TGTGCCTGGAGTGTATTATCGCGGGCCGGGGAGCTGTTTTTT	CAWSVLSRAGELFF
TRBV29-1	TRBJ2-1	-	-	TGCAGCGTTGAAGGTTGGCGGACTTACAATGAGCAGTTCTTC	CSVEGWRTYNEQFF
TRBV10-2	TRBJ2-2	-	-	TGCGCCAGCAGTGATTGGAGGGGCTGGAACACCGGGGAGCTGTTTTTT	CASSDWRGWNTGELFF
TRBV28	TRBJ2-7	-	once	TGTGCCAGCAGTTTCTCTAACAGGGCATCCGAGCAGTACTTC	CASSFSNRASEQYF